A single T cell receptor beta chain is shown here with its context. Its antigen remains unknown. This record belongs to a study of shared clonotypes between healthy human individuals. Deep-level settings were used for running the assay. TCRdb's copy holds only in-frame clones and misses some; the assay was immunoSEQ multiplex PCR. The repertoire includes hundreds of thousands of clones, 70% to 80% of them detected once, and roughly 13% sits in the top ten. Study results and caveats: Depth of sequencing was expected to influence donor clonotype sharing.

From germline, CDR1 is MGHRA and CDR2 YSYEKL. CDR3 length equals 19 residues. With V trimmed by 4 bases and J by 0 bases, 18 bases remained unmatched. The chain uses TRBV4-1 and TRBJ2-7; 7 bases map to TRBD2. The material sequenced was PBMCs. This sequence originates from a woman in her 40s in good health. Some clones in this sample may be carry-over from other donors' samples. The chain's CDR3 is CASSPRARLDGRSSYEQYF. The CDR3 DNA is TGCGCCAGCAGCCCCAGGGCCCGACTGGACGGGAGGAGCTCCTACGAGCAGTACTTC.